This T cell receptor beta chain appears in the sequencing data of a study of cytomegalovirus exposure and HLA in healthy donors. This clone was seen just once. Germline-derived CDR1 and CDR2 are KGHSH and LQKENI. The CDR3 is made up of 16 amino acids. V lost 3 bases and J lost 0; bases outside the gene matches: 8. TCRdb's table, derived via immunoSEQ multiplex PCR, lists solely in-frame clones and lacks some. The data contain about 130,000 clones, roughly 93% of them singletons. The source of this sequence is a woman aged 18-30 years in good health and CMV-seronegative. The sample consisted of PBMCs. The chain employs TRBV18 and TRBJ2-7; TRBD1 aligns across 7 bases. CDR3 loop: CASSPTPDRFSYEQYF. In nucleotides, the CDR3 is TGTGCCAGCTCACCCACCCCGGACAGGTTCTCCTACGAGCAGTACTTC.